The 4 T cell receptor beta chains reported below all come from one sample, sequenced in a study of vaccination effects on CD4 cells after COVID-19. The method was immunoSEQ multiplex PCR; TCRdb's version includes in-frame clones alone and lacks a portion of them. Of 71,000 or so clones listed, approximately 70% were seen once; the top ten hold approximately 3.8%. ViraFEST used viral peptide pools to expand antigen-specific CD4+ T cells before sequencing. Culturing for around 10 days preceded CD4+ T cell isolation. Among the vaccine recipients, none had a prior SARS-CoV-2 infection, and nucleocapsid antibodies were negative. Antigens for these TCRs are unknown. The source material was CD4+ T cells from PBMCs cultured with HCoV-OC43 spike peptides, sampled before COVID-19 vaccination. Indicated subset: HCoV-OC43 spike overlapping peptide pool stimulation. These receptors were taken from a human donor who received a COVID-19 vaccine.

The V gene is TRBV10-3, the J gene TRBJ2-1; the D is unclear. The CDR3 totals 12 residues. V gave up 10 bases and J gave up 8 bases, with 15 bases separating them. The germline gives CDR1 ENHRY, CDR2 SYGVKD. CDR3 sequence: CATGEYGHEQFF. The CDR3 bases are TGTGCCACTGGGGAATACGGGCATGAGCAGTTCTTC.

This sequence joins TRBV18 and TRBJ2-5, with 9 bases lining up with TRBD1. The CDR3 is 12 residues long. CDR1 is KGHSH, CDR2 LQKENI, per germline. The junction had 0 bases not matched to a gene; V was cut back by 5 bases and J by 5 bases. The CDR3 DNA reads TGTGCCAGCTCAGGGACAGGGGAGACCCAGTACTTC. This codes for CASSGTGETQYF.

This chain uses TRBV30 with TRBJ2-1, with TRBD2 as a possible D gene (5 bases). Between the trimmed V and J ends, which lost 3 bases and 0 bases, there was a span of 15 bases. The CDR3 length is 16 residues. The V gene's germline CDR1 is GTSNPN and CDR2 SVGIG (reference sequence). The CDR3: CAWSPVGKSSYNEQFF. The CDR3 DNA follows: TGTGCCTGGAGCCCCGTCGGGAAGAGCTCCTACAATGAGCAGTTCTTC.

J is TRBJ1-2 and V is TRBV29-1, with no clear D. V lost 7 bases and J lost 1, with 7 bases in between. The length of the CDR3 is 11 residues. Germline CDR1 SQVTM, CDR2 ANQGSEA. The DNA of the CDR3 is TGCAGCGCGGCCGATAACTATGGCTACACCTTC. Its translation: CSAADNYGYTF.